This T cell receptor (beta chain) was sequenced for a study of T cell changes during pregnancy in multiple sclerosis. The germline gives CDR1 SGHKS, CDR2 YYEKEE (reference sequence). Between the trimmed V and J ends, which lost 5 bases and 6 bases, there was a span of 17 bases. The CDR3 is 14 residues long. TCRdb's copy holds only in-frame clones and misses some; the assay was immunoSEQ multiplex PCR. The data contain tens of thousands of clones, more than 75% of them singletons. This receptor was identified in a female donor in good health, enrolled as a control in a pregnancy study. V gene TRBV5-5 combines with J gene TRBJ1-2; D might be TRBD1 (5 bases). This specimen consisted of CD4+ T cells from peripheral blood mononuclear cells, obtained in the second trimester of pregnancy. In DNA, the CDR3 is TGTGCCAGCAGTTGGACCCGGGGGGGAAATGGCTACACCTTC. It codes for CASSWTRGGNGYTF.